The 27 T cell receptor beta chains reported below all come from one sample, sequenced in a study of vaccination and CD4 T cells after COVID-19. Their target antigens are unknown. Researchers used the Oncomine TCR Beta short-read assay to sequence DNA from cultured CD4+ T cells. TCRdb recomputed calls from the PCR reads with MiXCR, one row per CDR3 protein. The table lists around 10,000 distinct CDR3 sequences, around 30% of them singletons, with 8.5% to 10% in the top ten. Indicated treatment: roughly 10-day PBMC culture with coronavirus spike peptide pools or control peptides (ViraFEST assay). The sample was CD4+ T cells from blood, cultured in vitro. The receptors shown here come from a human donor who had recovered from COVID-19.

This clonotype ranks as medium-sized (0.01 to 0.1%). The chain links TRBV11-2 to TRBJ1-6; D uncertain. The CDR3 has 14 amino acids. The germline gives CDR1 SGHAT, CDR2 FQNNGV. The V end was cut by 3 bases, the J end by 4 bases, with 7 bases between. The DNA for the CDR3 is TGTGCCAGCAGCTTTGGCGGGTATAATTCACCCCTCCACTTT. Translating it yields CASSFGGYNSPLHF.

J is TRBJ1-2 and V is TRBV5-4; maybe TRBD1 (6 bases). The CDR3 totals 15 residues. Trimming took off 4 bases at V and 8 bases at J, with 21 bases between the two ends. The germline CDR1 and CDR2 sequences are SGHNT and YYREEE (reference sequence). The CDR3 nucleotides are TGTGCCAGCAGCGCAACTCTTGGGGGCAGTACGGGCTACACCTTC. Translating gives CASSATLGGSTGYTF.

This clonotype was seen just once. The rearrangement joins TRBV7-3 to TRBJ2-1; no clear D gene. The CDR3 length is 16 residues. Trimming shortened V by 1 base and J by 5 bases, and 15 bases separated the two germline ends. In germline, CDR1 is SGHTA, CDR2 FQGTGA. The CDR3 here is CASSLSGRQTHNEQFF. The CDR3 DNA is TGTGCCAGCAGCTTAAGTGGACGCCAAACCCACAATGAGCAGTTCTTC.

This clonotype came up a few times. The chain joins TRBV28 to TRBJ2-7, with D perhaps TRBD1 (6 bases). The V gene's germline CDR1 is MDHEN and CDR2 SYDVKM. Trimming left V 4 bases short and J 4 bases short, with 11 bases between. CDR3 length: 13 residues. The CDR3 nucleotides are TGTGCCAGCAGTTACTACAGGGTGTACGAGCAGTACTTC. This gives the protein CASSYYRVYEQYF. The full variable domain, in which reference TRBV28 and TRBJ2-7 provide the parts outside the CDR3, is DVKVTQSSRYLVKRTGEKVFLECVQDMDHENMFWYRQDPGLGLRLIYFSYDVKMKEKGDIPEGYSVSREKKERFSLILESASTNQTSMYLCASSYYRVYEQYFGPGTRLTVT.

This clonotype was seen a handful of times. This chain links TRBV20-1 with TRBJ2-1; weak D call: TRBD2 (7 bases). The CDR3 covers 14 residues. V lost 6 bases and J 7 bases, leaving 19 bases between the germline ends. The germline gives CDR1 DFQATT, CDR2 SNEGSKA (reference sequence). The CDR3 protein is CSARSGGGLNEQFF. CDR3 sequence (DNA): TGCAGTGCGAGGTCTGGGGGGGGCCTAAATGAGCAGTTCTTC.

The chain employs TRBV5-1 and TRBJ1-1; a weak D match, TRBD1 (5 bases). The V end lost 3 bases, the J end lost 1 base, and 10 bases lay between the germline ends. The CDR3 extends over 14 amino acids. Germline V gives CDR1 SGHRS, CDR2 YFSETQ. This CDR3 is CASSSGRANTEAFF. CDR3 coding DNA: TGCGCCAGCAGCTCGGGACGGGCGAACACTGAAGCTTTCTTT.

This clonotype was detected a few times. This chain uses TRBV6-1 with TRBJ1-5; D is perhaps TRBD1 (5 bases). Trimming shortened V by 0 bases and J by 7 bases, and 13 bases separated the two germline ends. Germline values: CDR1 MNHNS, CDR2 SASEGT. The CDR3 spans 15 residues. The CDR3 coding sequence is TGTGCCAGCAGTGAAGCGGGACTGGGGCGACAGCCCCAGCATTTT. Translating gives CASSEAGLGRQPQHF.

In its sample, this clonotype was seen a few times. The gene calls are TRBV6-2 or TRBV6-3 and TRBJ2-7; 7 nucleotides match TRBD1. The germline V gene encodes CDR1 MNHEY and CDR2 SVGEGT. The CDR3 has 12 amino acids. Trimming cost V 5 bases and J 3 bases; bases outside gene matches: 1. For the CDR3, the DNA is TGTGCCAGCAGTAGACAGGGCTACGAGCAGTACTTC. Its translation is CASSRQGYEQYF.

In its sample, this clonotype is medium-sized. This sequence joins TRBV27 and TRBJ1-2; TRBD1 might be the D (5 bases). With 4 bases removed from V and 7 bases from J, the gap between germline ends came to 16 bases. Germline lookup yields CDR1 MNHEY and CDR2 SMNVEV (reference sequence). The CDR3 runs 14 residues. In DNA, the CDR3 is TGTGCCAGCAGTTCCGACGGGGCCCGGAGTGGCTACACCTTC. This gives the protein CASSSDGARSGYTF.

The chain uses TRBV28 and TRBJ2-7, with D tentatively TRBD1 (6 bases). V lost 7 bases to trimming and J lost 1 base, with 14 bases between them. Looked up from germline, CDR1 is MDHEN and CDR2 is SYDVKM. The CDR3 is made up of 14 amino acids. The CDR3 DNA is TGTGCCAGCACCCCCGGGACACCGTCCTACGAGCAGTACTTC. Its protein is CASTPGTPSYEQYF. The whole variable domain, remainder taken from reference TRBV28 and TRBJ2-7, is DVKVTQSSRYLVKRTGEKVFLECVQDMDHENMFWYRQDPGLGLRLIYFSYDVKMKEKGDIPEGYSVSREKKERFSLILESASTNQTSMYLCASTPGTPSYEQYFGPGTRLTVT.

The rearrangement uses TRBV12-3 or TRBV12-4 and TRBJ2-5, with 10 bases fitting TRBD2. After removal of 3 bases from V and 6 bases from J, the junction contained 7 bases not matched to a gene. This CDR3 has 15 amino acids. CDR3: CASSLASGGRKTQYF. DNA of the CDR3: TGTGCCAGCAGTTTGGCTAGCGGGGGTAGGAAGACCCAGTACTTC.

This clonotype is medium-sized (0.01 to 0.1%) within its sample. The rearrangement uses TRBV20-1 and TRBJ1-2, with 8 bases aligning to TRBD1. This CDR3 contains 13 residues. From germline, CDR1 is DFQATT and CDR2 SNEGSKA (reference sequence). V shed 0 bases, J shed 8 bases, and the junction held 5 bases outside the gene matches. The CDR3, as DNA: TGCAGTGCTAGAGATGGACAGGGCACGGGCTACACCTTC. Its protein product is CSARDGQGTGYTF.

The chain combines TRBV7-2 with TRBJ2-7; D remains unclear. The V end lost 7 bases, the J end lost 3 bases, and 16 bases lay between the germline ends. This CDR3 spans 14 amino acids. Germline CDR1 reads SGHTA; CDR2 reads FQGNSA. The CDR3 region is CASNPTPGGYEQYF. CDR3 in DNA: TGTGCCAGCAACCCAACCCCCGGCGGCTACGAGCAGTACTTC.

This clonotype was seen a few times. V and J are TRBV27 and TRBJ2-3, with D perhaps TRBD1 (6 bases). V was trimmed by 5 bases and J by 8 bases, leaving 8 bases between them. The CDR3 has 11 amino acids. CDR1 MNHEY and CDR2 SMNVEV come from the germline V gene (reference sequence). CDR3 in amino acids: CASSNRVTQYF. CDR3 nucleotide sequence: TGTGCCAGCAGTAACAGGGTTACGCAGTATTTT.

The V call is TRBV20-1, the J call TRBJ2-5; no clear D. Germline V gene lookup returns CDR1 DFQATT and CDR2 SNEGSKA (reference sequence). This CDR3 comprises 14 residues. Trimming pared 3 bases from V and 1 base from J, leaving 12 bases between. The CDR3 here is CSASQRWSQETQYF. As DNA, the CDR3 is TGCAGTGCTAGTCAACGCTGGTCCCAAGAGACCCAGTACTTC.

The V call is TRBV20-1, the J call TRBJ2-7; 8 bases match TRBD1. Germline trimming cut 6 bases from V and 3 bases from J; bases unmatched to any gene: 7. This CDR3 contains 13 residues. Germline CDR1 DFQATT, CDR2 SNEGSKA (reference sequence). Written as DNA, the CDR3 is TGCAGTGCCACGGACAGGGAGTACTACGAGCAGTACTTC. Residues: CSATDREYYEQYF.

The V and J genes are TRBV24-1 and TRBJ2-1; no clear D gene. Trimming stripped 4 bases from V and 0 bases from J, with 12 bases between. The germline V gene encodes CDR1 KGHDR and CDR2 SFDVKD. The CDR3 contains 16 residues. The CDR3 DNA is TGTGCCACCAGTGACCTCGTTCCGACCTCCTACAATGAGCAGTTCTTC. It specifies CATSDLVPTSYNEQFF.

The chain joins TRBV28 to TRBJ2-7; D not certain. CDR1 and CDR2 from the germline V gene are MDHEN and SYDVKM. Trimming shortened V by 7 bases and J by 0 bases, and 16 bases separated the two germline ends. The length of the CDR3 is 15 residues. The CDR3 loop is CASIGEQTYSYEQYF. In DNA, the CDR3 is TGTGCCAGCATTGGGGAACAAACATACTCCTACGAGCAGTACTTC.

This clonotype rates as medium-sized. This chain connects TRBV7-9 to TRBJ1-2; the match to TRBD1 covers 8 bases. This CDR3 region has 13 residues. Germline loops: CDR1 SEHNR, CDR2 FQNEAQ (reference sequence). V shed 9 bases and J 4 bases; nucleotides not matched to a gene: 7. CDR3 sequence reads: CASDRGAPYGYTF. The CDR3 bases are TGTGCCAGTGACAGGGGCGCTCCCTATGGCTACACCTTC.

This clonotype was detected once. The chain has TRBV28 and TRBJ1-5; D perhaps matches TRBD1 (6 bases). Germline CDR1 and CDR2: MDHEN and SYDVKM. Trimming removed 5 bases at V and 7 bases at J, with 18 bases between. CDR3 length: 15 residues. The CDR3 sequence: CASSTVQGRHQPQHF. The CDR3, as DNA: TGTGCCAGCAGTACGGTACAGGGCCGTCACCAGCCCCAGCATTTT.

The chain joins TRBV6-5 to TRBJ2-7, with D unresolved. V was pared by 0 bases and J by 1 base, with 7 bases between. Germline V gene data show CDR1 as MNHEY and CDR2 as SVGAGI. This CDR3 is built from 14 residues. The CDR3 protein is CASSYSDGSYEQYF. CDR3 DNA sequence: TGTGCCAGCAGTTACTCCGACGGGTCCTACGAGCAGTACTTC.

CDR3 nucleotides: TGTGCCAGCAGTGCACTTGGGGAGACCCAGTACTTC. Encoded protein: CASSALGETQYF. The V gene is TRBV12-3 or TRBV12-4, the J gene TRBJ2-5; D is undetermined. The CDR3 runs 12 residues. V was pared by 5 bases and J by 5 bases, with 9 bases between.

The chain couples TRBV6-2 or TRBV6-3 to TRBJ2-2; no definite D call. Trimming removed 8 bases from V and 5 bases from J, with 6 bases in between. The CDR3 has 11 amino acids. Germline CDR1 is MNHEY and CDR2 is SVGEGT. CDR3: CASAGTGELFF. In DNA form, the CDR3 reads TGTGCCAGCGCTGGTACCGGGGAGCTGTTTTTT.

This chain links TRBV5-1 with TRBJ1-1; maybe TRBD1 (5 bases). The germline V gene has CDR1 SGHRS and CDR2 YFSETQ. The CDR3 sequence is 13 residues long. Trimming cost V 4 bases and J 1 base, with 8 bases left between them. The CDR3 here is CASSEGPNTEAFF. For the CDR3, the DNA is TGCGCCAGCAGCGAGGGGCCGAACACTGAAGCTTTCTTT. Drawing the rest from reference TRBV5-1 and TRBJ1-1, the complete variable domain is KAGVTQTPRYLIKTRGQQVTLSCSPISGHRSVSWYQQTPGQGLQFLFEYFSETQRNKGNFPGRFSGRQFSNSRSEMNVSTLELGDSALYLCASSEGPNTEAFFGQGTRLTVV.

DNA of the CDR3: TGCGCCAGCAGCTTGGACCTATACGAGCAGTACTTC. It codes for CASSLDLYEQYF. The chain employs TRBV5-1 and TRBJ2-7; no definite D call. The V end was cut by 0 bases, the J end by 4 bases, with 5 bases between. CDR1 and CDR2 from the germline V gene are SGHRS and YFSETQ. The CDR3 runs to 12 residues.

The V and J genes are TRBV6-2 or TRBV6-3 and TRBJ1-5; TRBD1 is a possible D gene (6 bases). V gave up 7 bases and J gave up 4 bases, with 14 bases separating them. From germline, CDR1 is MNHEY and CDR2 SVGEGT. The CDR3 covers 14 residues. The CDR3 coding sequence is TGTGCCAGCACCAATCCCACAGGGAATCAGCCCCAGCATTTT. Amino acids: CASTNPTGNQPQHF.

The V gene is TRBV12-3 or TRBV12-4, the J gene TRBJ1-2; no clear D. The CDR3 contains 13 residues. Trimming cost V 7 bases and J 3 bases, with 12 bases left between them. The CDR3 region is CASTGSYHYGYTF. The CDR3 DNA is TGTGCCAGCACGGGCAGCTACCACTATGGCTACACCTTC.